The 19 T cell receptor beta chains in this list originate from one sample, sequenced in a study of CXCR3-negative and CXCR3-positive naive CD8 T cells. Study observations and caveats: When CXCR3-positive naive cells were set against CXCR3-negative naive cells, the former had more hydrophobic TRB CDR3s.

Their specific antigens are unknown. It was by 5' RACE with UMI labels that the TRB cDNA libraries were prepared. From its re-call of the 5' RACE reads, TCRdb lists each CDR3 protein once, without DNA. Here the sample table reports roughly 6,800 distinct CDR3 sequences. The sequenced material came from naive CXCR3+ CD8+ T cells from blood. The subset was: CD45RO-CCR7+CD27+CD95- naive CD8+ T cells expressing CXCR3 (TNR3+). Receptors were obtained from a human donor in good health. Some clones in this sample may be carry-over from other donors' samples.

This clonotype is labeled medium-sized based on frequency. The chain couples TRBV29-1 to TRBJ2-1; the D call from TCRdb, TRBD2, cannot be confirmed without DNA. The CDR3 spans 14 residues. The germline gives CDR1 SQVTM, CDR2 ANQGSEA. CDR3 residues: CSIVRLEKHNEQFF.

This clonotype is classed as medium-sized by frequency. The chain couples TRBV29-1 to TRBJ2-1. The CDR3 spans 11 residues. The germline CDR1 and CDR2 sequences are SQVTM and ANQGSEA. The CDR3 region is CSVGSGNEQFF.

The chain uses TRBV29-1 and TRBJ2-1; TCRdb outputs TRBD1, but without DNA this stays unchecked. Per germline, CDR1 SQVTM and CDR2 ANQGSEA. This CDR3 is 13 amino acids long. The CDR3 sequence is CSVEKTGYNEQFF.

Considering frequency, this clonotype is medium-sized. V gene TRBV10-2 combines with J gene TRBJ2-7; the D call of TRBD2 rests on TCRdb alone, since no DNA is present to check it. This CDR3 contains 15 residues. CDR1 is WSHSY, CDR2 SAAADI, per germline. This CDR3 is CASSESLAGPYEQYF.

The rearrangement joins TRBV24-1 to TRBJ2-2; TCRdb designates TRBD2, a call that cannot be tested without DNA. This CDR3 has 17 amino acids. CDR1 and CDR2 from the germline V gene are KGHDR and SFDVKD. The CDR3 loop reads CATSDLLAGGRPGELFF.

V gene TRBV27 combines with J gene TRBJ2-7; without DNA, the TCRdb call of TRBD2 cannot be checked. This CDR3 region has 13 residues. Looked up from germline, CDR1 is MNHEY and CDR2 is SMNVEV (reference sequence). The CDR3 is CASSLAGTYEQYF.

The genes are TRBV11-2 and TRBJ2-2. Germline V CDR1 and CDR2: SGHAT, FQNNGV. CDR3 size: 15 residues. CDR3 sequence: CASSLVPRDTGELFF.

Considering frequency, this clonotype is medium-sized. The chain couples TRBV29-1 to TRBJ1-2; TCRdb calls TRBD1, which cannot be checked without DNA. The CDR3 is made up of 14 amino acids. The germline V gene has CDR1 SQVTM and CDR2 ANQGSEA. Here the CDR3 reads CSVEGTAKAYGYTF.

The CDR3 loop is CAISLGTVNEQFF. V gene TRBV10-3 combines with J gene TRBJ2-1; lacking DNA, the TRBD1 call made by TCRdb goes unchecked. Germline lookup yields CDR1 ENHRY and CDR2 SYGVKD. The CDR3 consists of 13 residues.

According to its frequency, this clonotype is medium-sized. The genes are TRBV14 and TRBJ2-1. Germline CDR1 and CDR2: SGHDN and FVKESK. The CDR3 length is 12 residues. CDR3 sequence reads: CASSQTYNEQFF.

V and J are TRBV29-1 and TRBJ2-7; TCRdb calls TRBD1, which cannot be checked without DNA. Germline CDR1 SQVTM, CDR2 ANQGSEA. The CDR3 consists of 13 residues. CDR3 sequence reads: CSARIGHGYEQYF.

The chain carries TRBV4-1 and TRBJ1-2; TCRdb picks TRBD1, but there is no DNA to check that call. The CDR3 length is 14 residues. Germline CDR1 reads MGHRA; CDR2 reads YSYEKL. Here the CDR3 reads CASSQVGQNYGYTF.

In terms of frequency, this clonotype is medium-sized. V gene TRBV27 combines with J gene TRBJ1-2; TCRdb's D call of TRBD1 is untestable without DNA. The CDR3 sequence is 15 residues long. Germline V lookup: CDR1 MNHEY, CDR2 SMNVEV (reference sequence). The CDR3 is CASSSPVRGVYGYTF.

The J gene is TRBJ2-5, the V gene TRBV7-3; the D call of TRBD2 rests on TCRdb alone, since no DNA is present to check it. The CDR3 extends over 15 amino acids. CDR1 is SGHTA and CDR2 is FQGTGA in the germline V gene. CDR3 sequence: CASSLTGSGDGSQYF.

This clonotype registers medium-sized by frequency. The rearrangement joins TRBV6-5 to TRBJ2-7; TCRdb's D gene call, TRBD1, goes unchecked for lack of DNA. CDR3 length equals 14 residues. Germline V gene lookup returns CDR1 MNHEY and CDR2 SVGAGI. The CDR3 protein is CASSQKGVVYEQYF.

This clonotype is called medium-sized based on its frequency. V gene TRBV13 combines with J gene TRBJ2-3. The CDR3 runs to 16 residues. Per germline, CDR1 PRHDT and CDR2 FYEKMQ (reference sequence). This CDR3 is CASSSDWKLGTDTQYF.

This clonotype shows up as medium-sized by frequency. The V gene is TRBV21-1, the J gene TRBJ1-6. TRBV21-1 is given as a pseudogene. The CDR3 consists of 18 residues. This chain's CDR3 is CASSKETRADSYNSPLHF.

The J gene is TRBJ2-7, the V gene TRBV9; the TCRdb call, TRBD2, lacks DNA for checking. Germline V gene lookup returns CDR1 SGDLS and CDR2 YYNGEE. The CDR3 is made up of 14 amino acids. CDR3 amino acids: CASSVAASGYEQYF.

The chain uses TRBV6-6 and TRBJ1-1; TCRdb picks TRBD1, but there is no DNA to check that call. The CDR3 extends over 15 amino acids. In germline, CDR1 is MNHNY, CDR2 SVGAGI (reference sequence). The chain's CDR3 is CASSYTIEGGTEAFF.